These T cell receptor beta chains were read from a single sample in a study of shared clonotypes between healthy human individuals. Sequencing was performed with immunoSEQ multiplex PCR; in TCRdb, only in-frame clones are kept and a portion is missing. The data show around 300,000 clones, roughly 84% seen once. Sequencing input: memory CD8+ T cells sorted from blood. The receptors originated from a man aged 18 to 30 in good health. Each CDR3 is given with its conserved first and last residue. A D gene is named only where the DNA matches it firmly. Rows give clone size only sometimes, using once, few, many, or a class for an expanded clone.

v_gene: TRBV11-2; j_gene: TRBJ2-7; abundance: NA; d_gene: TRBD1; CDR3aa: CASSPRRDRTYEQYF; CDR3nt: TGTGCCAGCAGCCCCCGCCGGGACAGGACTTACGAGCAGTACTTC
v_gene: TRBV5-1; j_gene: TRBJ1-4; abundance: NA; d_gene: NA; CDR3aa: CASRPGPLGRKLFF; CDR3nt: TGCGCCAGCAGACCCGGACCTTTAGGGAGGAAACTGTTTTTT
v_gene: TRBV7-9; j_gene: TRBJ1-2; abundance: NA; d_gene: NA; CDR3aa: CASRGGDYGYTF; CDR3nt: TGTGCCAGCAGAGGCGGGGACTATGGCTACACCTTC
v_gene: TRBV5-1; j_gene: TRBJ2-7; abundance: NA; d_gene: NA; CDR3aa: CASSLEGDYEQYF; CDR3nt: TGCGCCAGCAGCTTGGAGGGGGATTACGAGCAGTACTTC
v_gene: TRBV9; j_gene: TRBJ1-1; abundance: NA; d_gene: NA; CDR3aa: CASSVGRVGNTEAFF; CDR3nt: TGTGCCAGCAGCGTAGGGAGGGTTGGGAACACTGAAGCTTTCTTT
v_gene: TRBV27; j_gene: TRBJ1-2; abundance: NA; d_gene: NA; CDR3aa: CASSLSRTVYGYTF; CDR3nt: TGTGCCAGCAGTTTATCTAGGACGGTCTATGGCTACACCTTC
v_gene: TRBV4-1; j_gene: TRBJ1-3; abundance: NA; d_gene: NA; CDR3aa: CASSPMTEGLGNTIYF; CDR3nt: TGCGCCAGCAGCCCAATGACTGAGGGGCTTGGAAACACCATATATTTT
v_gene: TRBV7-6; j_gene: TRBJ2-7; abundance: NA; d_gene: TRBD1; CDR3aa: CASSAGGSYEQYF; CDR3nt: TGTGCCAGTTCGGCAGGGGGTTCCTACGAGCAGTACTTC
v_gene: TRBV9; j_gene: TRBJ2-7; abundance: NA; d_gene: NA; CDR3aa: CASSVGGGPTYEQYF; CDR3nt: TGTGCCAGCAGCGTAGGGGGCGGACCGACCTACGAGCAGTACTTC
v_gene: TRBV10-3; j_gene: TRBJ2-7; abundance: NA; d_gene: TRBD2; CDR3aa: CAISLAGGVYEQYF; CDR3nt: TGTGCCATCAGCTTAGCGGGAGGGGTCTACGAGCAGTACTTC
v_gene: TRBV5-6; j_gene: TRBJ1-1; abundance: NA; d_gene: TRBD1; CDR3aa: CASSLRTGGSVTEAFF; CDR3nt: TGTGCCAGCAGCCTTCGAACAGGGGGGTCTGTCACTGAAGCTTTCTTT
v_gene: TRBV7-9; j_gene: TRBJ2-5; abundance: NA; d_gene: NA; CDR3aa: CASSPTGQETQYF; CDR3nt: TGTGCCAGCAGCCCCACCGGCCAAGAGACCCAGTACTTC
v_gene: TRBV6-5; j_gene: TRBJ1-2; abundance: NA; d_gene: NA; CDR3aa: CASSYNRVYGYTF; CDR3nt: TGTGCCAGCAGTTACAACAGGGTCTATGGCTACACCTTC
v_gene: TRBV5-1; j_gene: TRBJ2-5; abundance: NA; d_gene: TRBD2; CDR3aa: CASSLGTSGRTGYQETQYF; CDR3nt: TGCGCCAGCAGCTTGGGAACTAGCGGGAGGACCGGGTACCAAGAGACCCAGTACTTC
v_gene: TRBV7-6; j_gene: TRBJ2-3; abundance: NA; d_gene: NA; CDR3aa: CASSSAGTPIRTDTQYF; CDR3nt: TGTGCCAGCAGCTCCGCCGGGACCCCAATCCGCACAGATACGCAGTATTTT
v_gene: TRBV5-4; j_gene: TRBJ2-7; abundance: NA; d_gene: NA; CDR3aa: CASRYSTGEGYEQYF; CDR3nt: TGTGCCAGCAGGTATTCGACAGGGGAGGGATACGAGCAGTACTTC
v_gene: TRBV5-1; j_gene: TRBJ2-3; abundance: NA; d_gene: TRBD2; CDR3aa: CASSSSGTSTDTQYF; CDR3nt: TGCGCCAGCAGCTCTAGCGGGACTAGCACAGATACGCAGTATTTT
v_gene: TRBV5-1; j_gene: TRBJ2-7; abundance: NA; d_gene: NA; CDR3aa: CASSLVAGSYEQYF; CDR3nt: TGCGCCAGCAGCTTGGTTGCCGGCTCCTACGAGCAGTACTTC
v_gene: TRBV29-1; j_gene: TRBJ2-1; abundance: many; d_gene: TRBD2; CDR3aa: CSVLAGVNEQFF; CDR3nt: TGCAGCGTACTAGCGGGAGTGAATGAGCAGTTCTTC
v_gene: TRBV4-1; j_gene: TRBJ1-5; abundance: once; d_gene: NA; CDR3aa: CASSQDLRTFSNQPQHF; CDR3nt: TGCGCCAGCAGCCAAGATCTTCGGACTTTTAGCAATCAGCCCCAGCATTTT
v_gene: TRBV5-1; j_gene: TRBJ2-3; abundance: NA; d_gene: NA; CDR3aa: CASRLEGGVPDTQYF; CDR3nt: TGCGCCAGCAGGCTGGAGGGCGGGGTGCCAGATACGCAGTATTTT
v_gene: TRBV28; j_gene: TRBJ1-4; abundance: NA; d_gene: NA; CDR3aa: CASRPTGTFNEKLFF; CDR3nt: TGTGCCAGCAGACCCACAGGGACTTTTAATGAAAAACTGTTTTTT
v_gene: TRBV7-3; j_gene: TRBJ2-7; abundance: NA; d_gene: TRBD1; CDR3aa: CASSLGAGGGEQYF; CDR3nt: TGTGCCAGCAGCTTAGGCGCAGGGGGCGGCGAGCAGTACTTC
v_gene: TRBV7-2; j_gene: TRBJ2-3; abundance: once; d_gene: TRBD2; CDR3aa: CASSSTSGSADTQYF; CDR3nt: TGTGCCAGCAGCTCTACTAGCGGGAGTGCAGATACGCAGTATTTT
v_gene: TRBV19; j_gene: TRBJ1-5; abundance: few; d_gene: NA; CDR3aa: CASSRRFNQPQHF; CDR3nt: TGTGCCAGTAGTCGCCGCTTTAATCAGCCCCAGCATTTT
v_gene: TRBV4-1; j_gene: TRBJ2-3; abundance: once; d_gene: TRBD2; CDR3aa: CASNFYSGRHPDTQYF; CDR3nt: TGCGCCAGCAACTTTTATAGCGGGAGACATCCAGATACGCAGTATTTT
v_gene: TRBV6-5; j_gene: TRBJ1-2; abundance: NA; d_gene: NA; CDR3aa: CASSYSEGVDGYTF; CDR3nt: TGTGCCAGCAGTTACTCGGAAGGGGTGGATGGCTACACCTTC
v_gene: TRBV27; j_gene: TRBJ2-7; abundance: NA; d_gene: NA; CDR3aa: CASSLIGAIYEQYF; CDR3nt: TGTGCCAGCAGTTTAATAGGGGCGATCTACGAGCAGTACTTC
v_gene: TRBV6-1; j_gene: TRBJ1-2; abundance: NA; d_gene: TRBD1; CDR3aa: CASSEGNWGQDNYGYTF; CDR3nt: TGTGCCAGCAGTGAAGGGAATTGGGGACAGGATAACTATGGCTACACCTTC
v_gene: TRBV11-2; j_gene: TRBJ2-1; abundance: once; d_gene: NA; CDR3aa: CASSRRSNEQFF; CDR3nt: TGTGCCAGCAGCCGGCGCTCCAATGAGCAGTTCTTC
v_gene: TRBV5-1; j_gene: TRBJ1-4; abundance: NA; d_gene: NA; CDR3aa: CASSLEQGPEKLFF; CDR3nt: TGCGCCAGCAGCTTGGAGCAGGGTCCTGAAAAACTGTTTTTT
v_gene: TRBV28; j_gene: TRBJ2-3; abundance: NA; d_gene: TRBD2; CDR3aa: CASSFYGEGTDTQYF; CDR3nt: TGTGCCAGCAGTTTCTACGGGGAGGGTACAGATACGCAGTATTTT
v_gene: TRBV18; j_gene: TRBJ2-7; abundance: NA; d_gene: TRBD1; CDR3aa: CASSPGQGDYEQYF; CDR3nt: TGTGCCAGCTCACCCGGACAGGGGGATTACGAGCAGTACTTC
v_gene: TRBV10-3; j_gene: TRBJ2-7; abundance: NA; d_gene: NA; CDR3aa: CASGPAPIEQYF; CDR3nt: TGTGCGAGCGGTCCGGCCCCTATCGAGCAGTACTTC
v_gene: TRBV5-4; j_gene: TRBJ2-2; abundance: NA; d_gene: NA; CDR3aa: CASGGIVGELFF; CDR3nt: TGTGCCAGCGGAGGGATTGTCGGGGAGCTGTTTTTT
v_gene: TRBV9; j_gene: TRBJ2-1; abundance: NA; d_gene: TRBD1; CDR3aa: CASSRQGNNEQFF; CDR3nt: TGTGCCAGCAGCAGACAGGGGAACAATGAGCAGTTCTTC
v_gene: TRBV6-1; j_gene: TRBJ1-6; abundance: NA; d_gene: NA; CDR3aa: CASRGVEGPGSPLHF; CDR3nt: TGTGCCAGCAGGGGAGTAGAGGGTCCAGGTTCACCCCTCCACTTT
v_gene: TRBV29-1; j_gene: TRBJ2-1; abundance: NA; d_gene: NA; CDR3aa: CSVETHYNEQFF; CDR3nt: TGCAGCGTTGAAACCCACTACAATGAGCAGTTCTTC
v_gene: TRBV28; j_gene: TRBJ1-2; abundance: once; d_gene: NA; CDR3aa: CASSRTGPPLYGYTF; CDR3nt: TGTGCCAGCAGTCGGACGGGACCTCCTCTCTATGGCTACACCTTC
v_gene: TRBV11-2; j_gene: TRBJ2-3; abundance: NA; d_gene: NA; CDR3aa: CASLKSGTDTQYF; CDR3nt: TGTGCCAGCTTAAAGTCTGGCACAGATACGCAGTATTTT
v_gene: TRBV27; j_gene: TRBJ1-1; abundance: NA; d_gene: TRBD1; CDR3aa: CASSSTGGGTEAFF; CDR3nt: TGTGCCAGCAGTTCAACAGGGGGTGGTACTGAAGCTTTCTTT
v_gene: TRBV6-1; j_gene: TRBJ1-2; abundance: NA; d_gene: NA; CDR3aa: CASSAGPIYYGYTF; CDR3nt: TGTGCCAGCAGTGCGGGACCCATTTACTATGGCTACACCTTC
v_gene: TRBV9; j_gene: TRBJ2-3; abundance: NA; d_gene: NA; CDR3aa: CASSVSSADTQYF; CDR3nt: TGTGCCAGCAGTGTCTCTAGCGCAGATACGCAGTATTTT
v_gene: TRBV29-1; j_gene: TRBJ2-1; abundance: NA; d_gene: TRBD1; CDR3aa: CSVLARQGSQVYNEQFF; CDR3nt: TGCAGCGTTCTCGCTAGACAGGGGTCTCAGGTGTACAATGAGCAGTTCTTC